What follows are 2 T cell receptor beta chains derived from one specimen sequenced in a study of shared clonotypes between healthy human individuals (dated by TCRdb to the early 2020s). Library creation used the immunoSEQ multiplex PCR assay. TCRdb re-hosts the immuneACCESS table, in-frame sequences only. Its copies lack some clones; in the studies checked, an unresolved V gene accounts for under half of them, and the cause for the rest is not known. The sample contains about 2 million clones, about 95% of them found a single time. More than 0.95% of the sample is held by the ten biggest clonotypes. For the CD8 naive samples, CD45RO-negative cells were positively selected for CCR7, yielding a CD45RA+CCR7+ population from which TemRA cells were excluded. Sample: naive CD8+ T cells sorted from blood. Reading the label with the study, this specimen's cell subset or site is: CD45RA+CCR7+. Receptor source: a man between 18 and 35 years old in good health.

This chain connects TRBV6-5 to TRBJ2-2; a weak D match, TRBD2 (6 bases). Germline CDR1 and CDR2: MNHEY and SVGAGI. Trimming pared 6 bases from V and 6 bases from J, leaving 17 bases between. The CDR3 extends over 15 amino acids. CDR3 DNA sequence: TGTGCCAGCAGGGCGGACTATTTGGTCCCCGGGGAGCTGTTTTTT. The encoded protein is CASRADYLVPGELFF.

This clone is a singleton in its sample. The rearrangement joins TRBV4-1 to TRBJ1-5, with unresolved D. The CDR3 is 14 amino acids. Per the germline V gene, CDR1 is MGHRA and CDR2 is YSYEKL. Trimming removed 1 base from V and 5 bases from J, with 9 bases in between. DNA for the CDR3: TGCGCCAGCAGCCAAGGTTCGACCTATCAGCCCCAGCATTTT. Protein product: CASSQGSTYQPQHF.